Below are 23 T cell receptor beta chains sequenced from a single sample in a study of T cells after yellow fever vaccination. TCRdb re-called the 5' RACE reads through MiXCR, storing one row per CDR3 protein. The sample lists hundreds of thousands of distinct CDR3 sequences, under 15% occurring once. The sample consisted of CD4+ T cells sorted from PBMCs, taken 15 days after the yellow fever booster vaccination. All receptors derive from a man aged 18 to 29 who received the YFV17D yellow fever vaccine.

This clonotype was seen more than once but under ten times. The chain joins TRBV5-1 to TRBJ1-1, with TRBD1 matching 7 bases. Trimming took 2 bases from V and 5 from J; bases not matched to a gene: 6. The CDR3 runs to 14 residues. Germline CDR1 SGHRS, CDR2 YFSETQ. The chain's CDR3 is CASSFTGEGTEAFF. The CDR3 nucleotides read TGCGCCAGCAGCTTCACAGGGGAGGGGACTGAAGCTTTCTTT.

V is TRBV18 and J is TRBJ2-7; 7 bases are a match to TRBD1. The V gene's germline CDR1 is KGHSH and CDR2 LQKENI. The V and J ends lost 5 bases and 2 bases, in that order; junction bases with no gene match: 6. CDR3 size: 14 residues. This CDR3 is CASSADRTAYEQYF. The DNA for the CDR3 is TGTGCCAGCTCAGCGGACAGGACGGCCTACGAGCAGTACTTC.

The V gene is TRBV5-1, the J gene TRBJ2-4; 9 nucleotides match TRBD1. Looked up from germline, CDR1 is SGHRS and CDR2 is YFSETQ. V was pared by 7 bases and J by 4 bases, with 3 bases of the junction left unmatched. The CDR3 covers 13 residues. The CDR3 coding sequence is TGCGCCAGCGGGGACAGGGAAAAAAACATTCAGTACTTC. Translation: CASGDREKNIQYF. Variable domain in full (rest from reference TRBV5-1 and TRBJ2-4): KAGVTQTPRYLIKTRGQQVTLSCSPISGHRSVSWYQQTPGQGLQFLFEYFSETQRNKGNFPGRFSGRQFSNSRSEMNVSTLELGDSALYLCASGDREKNIQYFGAGTRLSVL.

Only a few counts were recorded for this clonotype. CDR3 DNA sequence: TGTGCCAGCAGTAGACAGGGGACAACCTACGAGCAGTACGTC. Translating it yields CASSRQGTTYEQYV. The V gene is TRBV6-1, the J gene TRBJ2-7; TRBD1 aligns across 8 bases. The CDR3 is 14 residues long. Looked up from germline, CDR1 is MNHNS and CDR2 is SASEGT. The trim removed 5 bases at V and 2 bases at J, leaving 5 bases unmatched.

There are many counts of this clonotype. V gene TRBV4-2 combines with J gene TRBJ2-5; 9 nucleotides match TRBD2. CDR3 length: 16 amino acids. The germline gives CDR1 LGHNA, CDR2 YNFKEQ. The V and J ends lost 1 base and 1 base, in that order; junction bases with no gene match: 4. The CDR3 here is CASSQGPTSGQETQYF. In DNA, the CDR3 is TGTGCCAGCAGCCAAGGCCCGACTAGCGGCCAAGAGACCCAGTACTTC.

This clonotype showed up many times. This chain connects TRBV6-5 to TRBJ1-2; 10 bases are shared with TRBD1. The CDR3 has 17 residues. The germline V gene encodes CDR1 MNHEY and CDR2 SVGAGI. V was pared by 2 bases and J by 4 bases, with 10 bases of the junction left unmatched. The CDR3 DNA is TGTGCCAGCAGTTACCGGACAGGGGGTGCCCGTGCCTATGGCTACACCTTC. This gives the protein CASSYRTGGARAYGYTF.

There are a few counts of this clonotype. The V and J genes are TRBV28 and TRBJ1-4; D may be TRBD1 (5 bases). Germline assignment: CDR1 MDHEN and CDR2 SYDVKM. The length of the CDR3 is 16 residues. Between the trimmed V and J ends, which lost 5 bases and 3 bases, there was a span of 16 bases. The CDR3 loop is CASSGPRQSSNEKLFF. The CDR3 DNA sequence: TGTGCCAGCAGTGGACCTCGACAGTCATCTAATGAAAAACTGTTTTTT. Full variable domain (rest looked up from reference TRBV28 and TRBJ1-4): DVKVTQSSRYLVKRTGEKVFLECVQDMDHENMFWYRQDPGLGLRLIYFSYDVKMKEKGDIPEGYSVSREKKERFSLILESASTNQTSMYLCASSGPRQSSNEKLFFGSGTQLSVL.

This clonotype has more than one count but fewer than ten. The chain links TRBV4-2 to TRBJ1-6; 9 positions match TRBD1. After removal of 0 bases from V and 6 bases from J, the junction contained 6 bases not matched to a gene. Germline assignment: CDR1 LGHNA and CDR2 YNFKEQ. The CDR3 contains 17 residues. As DNA, the CDR3 is TGTGCCAGCAGCCAAGAACGGGGGGACAGGGCTAATTCACCCCTCCACTTT. Its translation: CASSQERGDRANSPLHF.

The CDR3 coding sequence is TGCAGTGCCCCGAAGCAGGGTAGAGCCGGGGAGCTGTTTTTT. Translated: CSAPKQGRAGELFF. This chain uses TRBV20-1 with TRBJ2-2, with D possibly being TRBD1 (5 bases). Germline-derived CDR1 and CDR2 are DFQATT and SNEGSKA (reference sequence). V shed 6 bases and J shed 6 bases, with 17 bases lying between them. CDR3 length equals 14 residues.

The genes are TRBV6-2 or TRBV6-3 and TRBJ2-7, with a possible D match to TRBD2 (5 bases). V was shortened by 5 bases and J by 3 bases, with 26 bases between the two germline ends. Germline values: CDR1 MNHEY, CDR2 SVGEGT. The CDR3 has 18 amino acids. The CDR3 here is CASSHPYPDRLLHYEQYF. CDR3 nucleotide sequence: TGTGCCAGCAGTCACCCCTACCCGGACCGACTACTACACTACGAGCAGTACTTC.

In its sample, this clonotype was seen a few times. In DNA form, the CDR3 reads TGCGCCAGCAGCTCGGGGCGGGGGGGCGTAGATACGCAGTATTTT. The encoded protein is CASSSGRGGVDTQYF. The chain links TRBV5-1 to TRBJ2-3; 9 bases map to TRBD2. CDR1 and CDR2 from the germline V gene are SGHRS and YFSETQ. V lost 3 bases to trimming and J lost 5 bases; unmatched junction nucleotides: 7. The CDR3 contains 15 residues.

This clonotype came up a few times. The CDR3: CASSSLGVSQNTEAFF. In nucleotides, the CDR3 is TGCGCCAGCAGCTCTCTCGGCGTCAGCCAGAACACTGAAGCTTTCTTT. V is TRBV5-1 and J is TRBJ1-1; D call uncertain. CDR3 length equals 16 residues. CDR1 is SGHRS, CDR2 YFSETQ, per germline. Trimming pared 3 bases from V and 1 base from J, leaving 16 bases between.

The chain joins TRBV27 to TRBJ1-2; D is undetermined. V was trimmed by 7 bases and J by 8 bases, leaving 11 bases between them. This CDR3 comprises 11 residues. Germline V gives CDR1 MNHEY, CDR2 SMNVEV (reference sequence). CDR3 amino acids: CASTLSRGYTF. The DNA of the CDR3 is TGTGCCAGCACCTTGTCGAGGGGCTACACCTTC.

In this sample, this clonotype turned up a few times. This chain joins TRBV29-1 and TRBJ1-2, with unresolved D. In germline, CDR1 is SQVTM, CDR2 ANQGSEA. V lost 4 bases to trimming and J lost 4 bases, with 10 bases between them. The length of the CDR3 is 12 residues. CDR3 sequence: CSVVGRTYGYTF. CDR3 in DNA: TGCAGCGTTGTTGGGCGGACCTATGGCTACACCTTC.

This clonotype came up a few times. This chain uses TRBV7-9 with TRBJ2-1, with 7 bases lining up with TRBD1. Trimming took 5 bases from V and 1 from J; bases not matched to a gene: 8. From germline, CDR1 is SEHNR and CDR2 FQNEAQ (reference sequence). The CDR3 has 16 amino acids. CDR3 nucleotide sequence: TGTGCCAGCAGCGCGCGCCGACAGGGATCCTACAATGAGCAGTTCTTC. Translating it yields CASSARRQGSYNEQFF.

V is TRBV6-5 and J is TRBJ2-7; 7 bases line up with TRBD2. The ends lost 4 bases at V and 3 bases at J; junction bases unmatched: 9. The CDR3 totals 15 residues. From germline, CDR1 is MNHEY and CDR2 SVGAGI. CDR3 bases: TGTGCCAGCAGTTCTGGAGCTAGCGGAAGCTACGAGCAGTACTTC. Translation: CASSSGASGSYEQYF.

A few counts support this clonotype. V gene TRBV20-1 combines with J gene TRBJ2-1; D not resolved. Deletions cut 8 bases from V and 4 bases from J, with 9 bases between. The germline CDR1 and CDR2 sequences are DFQATT and SNEGSKA (reference sequence). The CDR3 has 11 residues. The CDR3 DNA is TGCAGTTACGTAGATTACAATGAGCAGTTCTTC. Protein sequence: CSYVDYNEQFF.

This clonotype came up a few times. CDR3 amino acids: CSATSDRTHLYGYTF. The CDR3 nucleotides read TGCAGTGCTACTTCAGACCGTACCCACCTGTATGGCTACACCTTC. V usage is TRBV20-1 and J usage is TRBJ1-2; D call uncertain. CDR3 size: 15 residues. The germline V gene encodes CDR1 DFQATT and CDR2 SNEGSKA (reference sequence). Trimming removed 4 bases from V and 5 bases from J, with 20 bases in between.

A few counts support this clonotype. V is TRBV14 and J is TRBJ1-1, with D perhaps TRBD1 (5 bases). The V and J ends lost 4 bases and 3 bases respectively, with 15 bases between them. CDR1 SGHDN and CDR2 FVKESK come from the germline V gene. The CDR3 consists of 15 residues. CDR3 residues: CASSPLGLTDTEAFF. DNA for the CDR3: TGTGCCAGCAGCCCCTTGGGACTGACGGACACTGAAGCTTTCTTT.

This clonotype appeared many times. The chain carries TRBV10-3 and TRBJ2-3; 7 nucleotides agree with TRBD1. Germline trimming cut 7 bases from V and 5 bases from J; bases unmatched to any gene: 6. This CDR3 has 13 residues. Germline V lookup: CDR1 ENHRY, CDR2 SYGVKD. The CDR3 sequence: CAITEGGGDTQYF. The CDR3 coding sequence is TGTGCCATCACCGAAGGGGGCGGAGATACGCAGTATTTT.

The chain couples TRBV7-3 to TRBJ1-1; D remains unclear. V was trimmed by 2 bases and J by 1 base, leaving 8 bases between them. The germline gives CDR1 SGHTA, CDR2 FQGTGA. The CDR3 loop spans 14 amino acids. The CDR3 loop reads CASSLEPSNTEAFF. In nucleotides, the CDR3 is TGTGCCAGCAGCTTAGAACCCTCGAACACTGAAGCTTTCTTT.

The rearrangement joins TRBV4-1 to TRBJ2-5, with a tentative D call TRBD2 (7 bases). The CDR3 is 17 residues long. V lost 0 bases and J 1 base, leaving 15 bases between the germline ends. The germline CDR1 and CDR2 sequences are MGHRA and YSYEKL. The CDR3 here is CASSQEQRGGGQETQYF. In DNA, the CDR3 is TGCGCCAGCAGCCAAGAACAAAGAGGGGGGGGCCAAGAGACCCAGTACTTC.

This clonotype has more than one count but fewer than ten. The DNA for the CDR3 is TGTGCCAGCAGCTTAGCCCCGCTAAGGGCGGGGGGTTACAATGAGCAGTTCTTC. This gives the protein CASSLAPLRAGGYNEQFF. The V gene is TRBV7-8, the J gene TRBJ2-1; TRBD2 agrees at 8 bases. Trimming removed 0 bases from V and 4 bases from J; junction bases left unmatched: 11. This CDR3 has 18 amino acids. Per the germline V gene, CDR1 is SGHVS and CDR2 is FQNEAQ.